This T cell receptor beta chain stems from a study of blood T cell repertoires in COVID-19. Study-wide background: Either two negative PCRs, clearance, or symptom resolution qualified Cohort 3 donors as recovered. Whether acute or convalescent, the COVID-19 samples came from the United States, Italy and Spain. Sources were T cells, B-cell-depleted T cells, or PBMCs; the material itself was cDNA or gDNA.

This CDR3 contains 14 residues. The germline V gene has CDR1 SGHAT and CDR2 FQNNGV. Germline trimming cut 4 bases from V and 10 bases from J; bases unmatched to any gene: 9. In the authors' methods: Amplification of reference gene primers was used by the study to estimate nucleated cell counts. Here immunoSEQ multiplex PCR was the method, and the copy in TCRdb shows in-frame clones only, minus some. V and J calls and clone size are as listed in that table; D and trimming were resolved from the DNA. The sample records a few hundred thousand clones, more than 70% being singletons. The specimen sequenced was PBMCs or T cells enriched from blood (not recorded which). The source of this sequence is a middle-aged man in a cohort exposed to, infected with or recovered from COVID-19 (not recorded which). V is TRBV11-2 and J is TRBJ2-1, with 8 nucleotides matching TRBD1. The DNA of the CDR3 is TGTGCCAGCAGCTACAGGGGGTTTCAGGGGGAGCAGTTCTTC. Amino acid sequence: CASSYRGFQGEQFF.